What follows describes a single T cell receptor beta chain. This entry comes from a study of blood T cell repertoires in COVID-19. CDR3 size: 15 residues. Per germline, CDR1 KGHDR and CDR2 SFDVKD. V dropped 2 bases and J dropped 1 base, with 7 bases sitting between them. Sequenced by immunoSEQ multiplex PCR; TCRdb stores in-frame clones only, minus some. The table shows roughly 100,000 clones, with 65% to 80% occurring only once. This TCR came from an older woman with acute or convalescent COVID-19. The rearrangement uses TRBV24-1 and TRBJ2-2, with D tentatively TRBD2 (6 bases). The sample comprised peripheral blood. As DNA, the CDR3 is TGTGCCACCAGTGATTGGGGACTGAACACCGGGGAGCTGTTTTTT. Protein product: CATSDWGLNTGELFF.